This is a list of T cell receptor beta chains from one sample in a study of early T cells in non-severe SARS-CoV-2 infection. TCRdb re-derived calls from the 5' RACE reads in MiXCR, one entry per CDR3 protein. The table has around 61,000 distinct CDR3 sequences, about 10% seen once. The sample taken for sequencing was whole blood. Receptors were obtained from an adult who was a healthcare worker with PCR-confirmed SARS-CoV-2 infection or an uninfected control (not recorded which). Each CDR3 is given with its conserved first and last residue.

j_call v_call cdr3_aa
TRBJ2-7 TRBV2 CASRAGGPYEQYF
TRBJ2-2 TRBV5-6 CASSLAVADTGELFF
TRBJ1-1 TRBV7-2 CASSLVPGTEAFF
TRBJ2-3 TRBV7-8 CASSLEYTQYF
TRBJ2-1 TRBV29-1 CSVDRGDYNEQFF
TRBJ1-4 TRBV6-6 CAKRARESEKLFF
TRBJ2-1 TRBV21-1 CASSKVGGLRFF
TRBJ2-3 TRBV4-3 CASSHDGQARVDTQYF
TRBJ1-4 TRBV6-5 CASSRQGSEKLFF
TRBJ2-1 TRBV5-3 CATLDKSSYNEQFF
TRBJ2-2 TRBV20-1 CSATNTGELFF
TRBJ1-1 TRBV24-1 CATSDFLIPSPLTEAFF
TRBJ2-1 TRBV6-1 CASLPYSGITFF
TRBJ1-3 TRBV6-5 CASSYSTGAGNTIYF
TRBJ2-7 TRBV6-2/TRBV6-3 CASKRSPDGYEQYF
TRBJ1-3 TRBV6-2/TRBV6-3 CASSYSWQGDGNTIYF
TRBJ1-5 TRBV6-2/TRBV6-3 CASSLGQGFVRPQHF
TRBJ1-2 TRBV7-9 CASTTVNYGYTF
TRBJ2-3 TRBV10-3 CAISSSGRGTDTQYF